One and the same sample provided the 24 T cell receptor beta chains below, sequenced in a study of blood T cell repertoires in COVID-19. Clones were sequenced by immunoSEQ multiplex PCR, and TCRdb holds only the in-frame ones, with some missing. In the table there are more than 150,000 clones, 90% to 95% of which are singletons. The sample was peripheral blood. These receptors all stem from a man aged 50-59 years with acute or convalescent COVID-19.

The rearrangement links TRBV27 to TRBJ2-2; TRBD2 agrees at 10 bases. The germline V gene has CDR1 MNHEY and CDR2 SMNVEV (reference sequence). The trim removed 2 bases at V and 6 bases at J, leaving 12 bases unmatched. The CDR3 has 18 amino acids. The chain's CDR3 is CASSLLTIAGGTAGELFF. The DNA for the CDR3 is TGTGCCAGCAGTTTACTCACTATAGCGGGAGGAACCGCCGGGGAGCTGTTTTTT.

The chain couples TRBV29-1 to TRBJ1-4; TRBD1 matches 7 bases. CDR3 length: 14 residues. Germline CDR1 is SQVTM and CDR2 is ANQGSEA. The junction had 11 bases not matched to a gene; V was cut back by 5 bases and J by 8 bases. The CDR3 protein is CSVQWDSLEEKLFF. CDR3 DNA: TGCAGCGTTCAGTGGGACAGCCTGGAGGAAAAACTGTTTTTT.

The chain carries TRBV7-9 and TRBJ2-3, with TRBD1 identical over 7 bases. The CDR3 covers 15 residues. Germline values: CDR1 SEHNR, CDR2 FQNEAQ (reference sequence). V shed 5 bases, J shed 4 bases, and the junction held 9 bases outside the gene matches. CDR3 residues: CASSPLQGPADTQYF. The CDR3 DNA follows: TGTGCCAGCAGCCCCCTACAGGGGCCAGCAGATACGCAGTATTTT.

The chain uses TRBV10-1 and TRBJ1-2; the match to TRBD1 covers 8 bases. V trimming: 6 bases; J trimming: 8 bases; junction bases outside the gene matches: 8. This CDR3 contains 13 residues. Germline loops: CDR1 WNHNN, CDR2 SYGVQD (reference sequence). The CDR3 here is CASSPGTGRGYTF. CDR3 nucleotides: TGCGCCAGCAGCCCGGGGACAGGCCGCGGCTACACCTTC.

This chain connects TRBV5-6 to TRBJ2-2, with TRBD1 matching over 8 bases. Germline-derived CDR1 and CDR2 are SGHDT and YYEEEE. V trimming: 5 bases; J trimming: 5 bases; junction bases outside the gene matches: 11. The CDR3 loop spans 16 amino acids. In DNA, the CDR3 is TGTGCCAGCAGACGAGGTCAGGGGGCTCGTACCGGGGAGCTGTTTTTT. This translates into CASRRGQGARTGELFF.

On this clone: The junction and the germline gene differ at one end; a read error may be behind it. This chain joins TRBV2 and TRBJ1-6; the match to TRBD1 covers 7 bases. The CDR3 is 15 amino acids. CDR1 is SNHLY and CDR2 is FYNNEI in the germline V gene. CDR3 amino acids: CVSRSTGPYNSPLHF. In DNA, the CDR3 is TGTGTCAGCAGATCGACAGGGCCCTATAATTCACCCCTCCACTTT.

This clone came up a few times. The CDR3 region is CASSPRQTVTGELFF. For the CDR3, the DNA is TGTGCCAGCAGCCCGCGACAAACCGTCACCGGGGAGCTGTTTTTT. The chain combines TRBV7-8 with TRBJ2-2; D not certain. V was shortened by 5 bases and J by 4 bases, with 14 bases between the two germline ends. Per germline, CDR1 SGHVS and CDR2 FQNEAQ. CDR3 length equals 15 residues. The whole variable domain, filled in from reference TRBV7-8 and TRBJ2-2, reads GAGVSQSPRYKVAKRGQDVALRCDPISGHVSLFWYQQALGQGPEFLTYFQNEAQLDKSGLPSDRFFAERPEGSVSTLKIQRTQQEDSAVYLCASSPRQTVTGELFFGEGSRLTVL.

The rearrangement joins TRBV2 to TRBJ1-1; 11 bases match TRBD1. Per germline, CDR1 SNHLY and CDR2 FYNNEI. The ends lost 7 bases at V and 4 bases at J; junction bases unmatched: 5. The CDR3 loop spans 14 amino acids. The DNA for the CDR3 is TGTGCCAGCACCACGGACAGGGGGCTCACTGAAGCTTTCTTT. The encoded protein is CASTTDRGLTEAFF.

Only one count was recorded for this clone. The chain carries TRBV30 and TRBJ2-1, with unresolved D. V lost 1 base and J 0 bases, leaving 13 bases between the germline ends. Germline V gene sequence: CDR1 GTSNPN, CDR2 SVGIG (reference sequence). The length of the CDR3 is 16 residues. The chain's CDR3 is CAWSADSSSSYNEQFF. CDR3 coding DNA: TGTGCCTGGAGTGCTGACTCCTCCTCCTCCTACAATGAGCAGTTCTTC.

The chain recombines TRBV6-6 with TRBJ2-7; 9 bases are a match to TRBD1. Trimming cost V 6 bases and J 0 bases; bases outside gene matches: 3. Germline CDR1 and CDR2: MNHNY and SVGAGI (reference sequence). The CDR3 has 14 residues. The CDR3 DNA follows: TGTGCCAGCAGGGGACAGGGCCCCTCCTACGAGCAGTACTTC. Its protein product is CASRGQGPSYEQYF.

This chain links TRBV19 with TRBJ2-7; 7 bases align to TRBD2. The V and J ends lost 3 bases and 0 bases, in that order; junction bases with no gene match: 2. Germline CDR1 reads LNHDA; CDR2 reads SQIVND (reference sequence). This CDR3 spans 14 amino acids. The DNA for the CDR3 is TGTGCCAGTAGTATGGGAGGGCCCTCCTACGAGCAGTACTTC. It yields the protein CASSMGGPSYEQYF.

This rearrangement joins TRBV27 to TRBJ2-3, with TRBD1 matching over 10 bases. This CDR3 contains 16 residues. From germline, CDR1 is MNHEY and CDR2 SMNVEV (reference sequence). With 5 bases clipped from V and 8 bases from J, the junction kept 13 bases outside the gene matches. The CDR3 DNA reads TGTGCCAGCAGTCCAACTCCGGGACAGGGGATAGCTACGCAGTATTTT. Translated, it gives CASSPTPGQGIATQYF.

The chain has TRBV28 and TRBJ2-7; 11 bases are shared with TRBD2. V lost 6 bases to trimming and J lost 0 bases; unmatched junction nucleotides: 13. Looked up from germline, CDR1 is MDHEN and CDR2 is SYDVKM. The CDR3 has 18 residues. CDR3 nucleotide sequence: TGTGCCAGCAGCCGGGACGGACTAGCGGGCTTTTCCTCCTACGAGCAGTACTTC. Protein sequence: CASSRDGLAGFSSYEQYF.

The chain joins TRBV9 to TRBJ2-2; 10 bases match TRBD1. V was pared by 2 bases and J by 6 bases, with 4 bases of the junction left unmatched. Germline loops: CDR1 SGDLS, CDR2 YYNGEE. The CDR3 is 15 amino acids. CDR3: CASSVAGTGAGELFF. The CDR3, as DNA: TGTGCCAGCAGCGTCGCCGGGACAGGGGCCGGGGAGCTGTTTTTT.

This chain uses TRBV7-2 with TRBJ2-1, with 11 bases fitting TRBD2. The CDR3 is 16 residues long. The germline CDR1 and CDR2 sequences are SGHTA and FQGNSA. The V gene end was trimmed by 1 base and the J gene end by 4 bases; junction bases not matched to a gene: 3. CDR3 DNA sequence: TGTGCCAGCAGCTTAGGGGGACTAGCGGTATACAATGAGCAGTTCTTC. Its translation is CASSLGGLAVYNEQFF.

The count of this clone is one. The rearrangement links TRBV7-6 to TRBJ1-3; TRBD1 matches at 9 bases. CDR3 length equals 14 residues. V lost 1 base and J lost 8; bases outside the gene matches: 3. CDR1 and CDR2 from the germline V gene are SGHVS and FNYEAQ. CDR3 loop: CASSLEDRGHTIYF. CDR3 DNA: TGTGCCAGCAGCTTAGAGGACAGGGGACACACCATATATTTT. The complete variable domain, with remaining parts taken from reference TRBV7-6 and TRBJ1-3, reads GAGVSQSPRYKVTKRGQDVALRCDPISGHVSLYWYRQALGQGPEFLTYFNYEAQQDKSGLPNDRFSAERPEGSISTLTIQRTEQRDSAMYRCASSLEDRGHTIYFGEGSWLTVV.

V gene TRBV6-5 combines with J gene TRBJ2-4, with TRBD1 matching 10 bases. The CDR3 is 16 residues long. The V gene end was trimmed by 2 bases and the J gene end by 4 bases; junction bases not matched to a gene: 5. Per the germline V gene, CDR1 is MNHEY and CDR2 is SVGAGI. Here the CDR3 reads CASSYTGTGVKNIQYF. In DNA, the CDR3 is TGTGCCAGCAGTTACACGGGGACAGGGGTTAAAAACATTCAGTACTTC.

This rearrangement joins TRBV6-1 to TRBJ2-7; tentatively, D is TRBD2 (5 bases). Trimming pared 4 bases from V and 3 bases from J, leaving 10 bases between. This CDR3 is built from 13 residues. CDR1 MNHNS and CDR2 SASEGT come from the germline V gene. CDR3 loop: CASSATGNYEQYF. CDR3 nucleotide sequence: TGTGCCAGCAGTGCGACGGGGAACTACGAGCAGTACTTC.

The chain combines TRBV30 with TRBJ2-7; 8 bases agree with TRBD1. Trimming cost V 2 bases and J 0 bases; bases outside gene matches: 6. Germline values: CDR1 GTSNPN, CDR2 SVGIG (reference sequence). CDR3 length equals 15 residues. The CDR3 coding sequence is TGTGCCTGGAGTACGGCCGGGACAGGCTCCTACGAGCAGTACTTC. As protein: CAWSTAGTGSYEQYF.

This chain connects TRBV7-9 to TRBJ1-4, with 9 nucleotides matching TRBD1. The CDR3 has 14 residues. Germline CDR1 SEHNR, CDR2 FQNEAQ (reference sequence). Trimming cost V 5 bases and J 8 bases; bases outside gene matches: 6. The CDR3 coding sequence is TGTGCCAGCAGCAGGACAGGGGCCAGCGAAAAACTGTTTTTT. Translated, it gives CASSRTGASEKLFF.

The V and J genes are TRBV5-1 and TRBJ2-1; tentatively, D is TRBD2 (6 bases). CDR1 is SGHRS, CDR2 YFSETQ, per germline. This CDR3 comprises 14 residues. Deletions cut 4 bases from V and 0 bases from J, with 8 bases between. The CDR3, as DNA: TGCGCCAGCAGCACGACTAGCTCCTACAATGAGCAGTTCTTC. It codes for CASSTTSSYNEQFF.

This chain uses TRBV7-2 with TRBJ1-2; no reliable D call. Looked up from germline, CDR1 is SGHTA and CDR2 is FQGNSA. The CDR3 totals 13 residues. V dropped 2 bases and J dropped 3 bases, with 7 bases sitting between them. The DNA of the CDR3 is TGTGCCAGCAGCTTATATGAGGACTATGGCTACACCTTC. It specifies CASSLYEDYGYTF.

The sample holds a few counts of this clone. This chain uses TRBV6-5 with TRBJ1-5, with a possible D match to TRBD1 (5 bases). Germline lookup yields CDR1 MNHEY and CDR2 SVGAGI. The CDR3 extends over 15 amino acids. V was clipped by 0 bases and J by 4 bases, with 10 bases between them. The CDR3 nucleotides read TGTGCCAGCAGTTACTCGTTGACAGAGAATCAGCCCCAGCATTTT. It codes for CASSYSLTENQPQHF.

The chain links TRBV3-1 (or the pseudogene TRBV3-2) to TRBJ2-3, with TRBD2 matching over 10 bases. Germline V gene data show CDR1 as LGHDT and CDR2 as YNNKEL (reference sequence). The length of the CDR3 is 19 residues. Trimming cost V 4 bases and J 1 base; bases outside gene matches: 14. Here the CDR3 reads CASSRSPDSGGPRTDTQYF. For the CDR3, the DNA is TGTGCCAGCAGCCGGTCACCAGATAGCGGGGGGCCTCGCACAGATACGCAGTATTTT.